This T cell receptor (beta chain) was obtained from a study of blood T cell repertoires in COVID-19. In the study overall: Some COVID-19 samples were acute and others convalescent; all came from the United States, Italy and Spain.

How the authors handled the data: Researchers report that nucleated cell counts were estimated from reference gene primer amplification. TCRdb keeps only in-frame clones here, not all; method: immunoSEQ multiplex PCR. The DNA was the basis for D and trimming; V, J and clone size are from that table. The sample yields approximately 440,000 clones, roughly 88% seen once. V lost 7 bases and J lost 6; bases outside the gene matches: 11. Germline V gene lookup returns CDR1 SGHRS and CDR2 YFSETQ. The CDR3 spans 14 residues. V is TRBV5-1 and J is TRBJ2-7; 9 bases agree with TRBD1. This receptor was identified in a woman between 45 and 60 years old with COVID-19, enrolled during active disease. Input material: peripheral blood. In DNA, the CDR3 is TGCGCCAGCGGAGCCGGGACAGGGCACGGCGAGCAGTACTTC. Amino acids: CASGAGTGHGEQYF. The full variable domain, in which reference TRBV5-1 and TRBJ2-7 provide the parts outside the CDR3, is KAGVTQTPRYLIKTRGQQVTLSCSPISGHRSVSWYQQTPGQGLQFLFEYFSETQRNKGNFPGRFSGRQFSNSRSEMNVSTLELGDSALYLCASGAGTGHGEQYFGPGTRLTVT.